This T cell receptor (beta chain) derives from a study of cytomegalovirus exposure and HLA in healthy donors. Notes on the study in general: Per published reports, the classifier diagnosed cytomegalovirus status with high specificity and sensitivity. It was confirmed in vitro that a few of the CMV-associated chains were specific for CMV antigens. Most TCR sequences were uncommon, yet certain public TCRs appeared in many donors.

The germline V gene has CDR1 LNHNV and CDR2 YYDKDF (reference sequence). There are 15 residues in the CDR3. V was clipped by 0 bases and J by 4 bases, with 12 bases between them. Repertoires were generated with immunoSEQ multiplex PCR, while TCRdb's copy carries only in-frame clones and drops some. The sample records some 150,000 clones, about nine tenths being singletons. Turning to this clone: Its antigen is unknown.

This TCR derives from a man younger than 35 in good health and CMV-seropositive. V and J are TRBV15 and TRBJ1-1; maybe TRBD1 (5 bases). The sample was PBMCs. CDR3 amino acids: CATSRDRQGSTEAFF. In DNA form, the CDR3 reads TGTGCCACCAGCAGAGATCGTCAGGGAAGCACTGAAGCTTTCTTT.